These 16 T cell receptor beta chains were all obtained from the same sample, sequenced in a study of blood T cell repertoires in COVID-19. This table comes from immunoSEQ multiplex PCR, and its TCRdb copy is limited to in-frame clones, with some not included. This table has fewer than 110,000 clones, around 90% appearing once. Sample: peripheral blood. These receptors were collected from a woman aged 25 to 39 with acute or convalescent COVID-19.

The genes are TRBV7-2 and TRBJ1-2; the D is unclear. This CDR3 spans 14 amino acids. Trimming removed 5 bases at V and 4 bases at J, with 14 bases between. Germline CDR1 is SGHTA and CDR2 is FQGNSA. CDR3 bases: TGTGCCAGCAGCCCGGAGTGGCACCCCTATGGCTACACCTTC. The encoded protein is CASSPEWHPYGYTF.

The chain employs TRBV7-2 and TRBJ1-1, with D possibly being TRBD1 (6 bases). The V and J ends lost 4 bases and 2 bases respectively, with 11 bases between them. The germline CDR1 and CDR2 sequences are SGHTA and FQGNSA. The CDR3 length is 14 residues. CDR3 DNA: TGTGCCAGCAGCTCTCCGGGACACAACACTGAAGCTTTCTTT. Translation gives CASSSPGHNTEAFF.

This clone was recorded a few times. The chain recombines TRBV4-3 with TRBJ2-3; 12 bases fit TRBD2. The CDR3 covers 17 residues. CDR1 and CDR2 (germline): LGHNA, YSLEER. Trimming removed 3 bases from V and 2 bases from J; junction bases left unmatched: 6. Written as DNA, the CDR3 is TGCGCCAGCAGCCAGACTAGCGGGGGAACCCTCACAGATACGCAGTATTTT. It codes for CASSQTSGGTLTDTQYF.

The chain links TRBV6-5 to TRBJ1-6, with D possibly being TRBD1 (5 bases). The CDR3 extends over 14 amino acids. V was trimmed by 2 bases and J by 10 bases, leaving 12 bases between them. Germline V lookup: CDR1 MNHEY, CDR2 SVGAGI. This CDR3 is CASSYGASGSPLHF. In DNA form, the CDR3 reads TGTGCCAGCAGTTACGGGGCGTCGGGCTCACCCCTCCACTTT.

The chain carries TRBV2 and TRBJ1-1, with 10 bases fitting TRBD1. There are 14 residues in the CDR3. Germline lookup yields CDR1 SNHLY and CDR2 FYNNEI. J gave up 4 bases and V 5 bases, and 4 bases lay outside the gene matches. CDR3 DNA sequence: TGTGCCAGCAGTCTGGACAGGGGGTCCACTGAAGCTTTCTTT. It yields the protein CASSLDRGSTEAFF.

This chain connects TRBV5-8 to TRBJ1-4; D unresolved. CDR1 SGHTS and CDR2 YDEGEE come from the germline V gene. Trimming cost V 4 bases and J 0 bases, with 10 bases left between them. This CDR3 has 15 amino acids. In DNA, the CDR3 is TGTGCCAGCAGCCTGTTACGGGCAACTAATGAAAAACTGTTTTTT. It encodes CASSLLRATNEKLFF.

This clone was observed a few times. For the CDR3, the DNA is TGTGCCATCAGTGGATTTCACCGGGACAGGGATTATAACTATGGCTACACCTTC. It yields the protein CAISGFHRDRDYNYGYTF. V gene TRBV10-3 combines with J gene TRBJ1-2; 9 bases are shared with TRBD1. V dropped 4 bases and J dropped 1; count of bases not matched to a gene: 13. The germline V gene has CDR1 ENHRY and CDR2 SYGVKD. This CDR3 is 18 amino acids long.

J is TRBJ2-2 and V is TRBV9, with TRBD1 as a possible D gene (6 bases). The CDR3 is 16 amino acids. Germline CDR1 reads SGDLS; CDR2 reads YYNGEE. V was trimmed by 6 bases and J by 1 base, leaving 16 bases between them. CDR3 DNA sequence: TGTGCCAGCACGCAGAATACAGGGCTGAACACCGGGGAGCTGTTTTTT. This codes for CASTQNTGLNTGELFF.

V and J are TRBV18 and TRBJ1-2, with a possible D match to TRBD1 (6 bases). CDR3 length: 12 amino acids. Germline-derived CDR1 and CDR2 are KGHSH and LQKENI. Trimming left V 6 bases short and J 4 bases short, with 9 bases between. CDR3 in DNA: TGTGCCAGCTCCATAGGGGGCTATGGCTACACCTTC. Translated: CASSIGGYGYTF.

The rearrangement uses TRBV3-1 (or the pseudogene TRBV3-2) and TRBJ1-2; the D gene is possibly TRBD1 (5 bases). V lost 4 bases and J lost 8, with 14 bases in between. Germline V CDR1 and CDR2: LGHDT, YNNKEL (reference sequence). This CDR3 contains 13 residues. CDR3 region: CASSPQGLWGYTF. In DNA form, the CDR3 reads TGTGCCAGCAGCCCGCAGGGTCTTTGGGGCTACACCTTC.

This clone showed up just a few times. The chain links TRBV30 to TRBJ2-5; D possibly corresponds to TRBD2 (6 bases). The CDR3 consists of 14 residues. Germline values: CDR1 GTSNPN, CDR2 SVGIG (reference sequence). The germline V and J ends were trimmed by 2 bases and 9 bases, with 19 bases remaining between them. CDR3 bases: TGTGCCTGGAGTCCACTAGCCCTCGGAGGAGCCCAGTACTTC. Its protein product is CAWSPLALGGAQYF.

V is TRBV6-5 and J is TRBJ1-4; 7 nucleotides align to TRBD1. Germline CDR1 MNHEY, CDR2 SVGAGI. Trimming at V came to 6 bases and at J to 8 bases, leaving 12 bases not matched to a gene. This CDR3 has 15 amino acids. CDR3 bases: TGTGCCAGCAGGGCAAATACAGGGGCCGGAGAAAAACTGTTTTTT. It encodes CASRANTGAGEKLFF.

The gene calls are TRBV21-1 and TRBJ1-2; the table's D call TRBD1 went unverified against the DNA. TRBV21-1 is a known pseudogene. The CDR3 length is 20 residues. CDR3 in amino acids: CASSRPNLTGGSLSNYGYTF. CDR3 coding DNA: TGTGCCAGCAGCAGACCCAACCTTACAGGGGGCTCGCTATCTAACTATGGCTACACCTTC.

This clone was seen once. V and J are TRBV7-2 and TRBJ1-5; D may be TRBD1 (6 bases). The V end lost 1 base, the J end lost 4 bases, and 14 bases lay between the germline ends. Germline CDR1 SGHTA, CDR2 FQGNSA. The CDR3 extends over 16 amino acids. For the CDR3, the DNA is TGTGCCAGCAGCTTAGATGGGGGACAAAGGAATCAGCCCCAGCATTTT. Amino acids: CASSLDGGQRNQPQHF.

V gene TRBV2 combines with J gene TRBJ2-5, with TRBD2 identical over 9 bases. CDR3 length: 15 residues. Germline V CDR1 and CDR2: SNHLY, FYNNEI. V lost 7 bases and J lost 5; bases outside the gene matches: 11. The CDR3 reads CASTPGLAGRETQYF. The CDR3 nucleotides are TGTGCCAGCACCCCCGGGCTAGCGGGAAGGGAGACCCAGTACTTC.

The genes are TRBV6-2 or TRBV6-3 and TRBJ1-1, with a possible D match to TRBD1 (6 bases). Trimming removed 5 bases from V and 2 bases from J, with 12 bases in between. Germline CDR1 MNHEY, CDR2 SVGEGT. This CDR3 is 14 amino acids long. CDR3 sequence reads: CASSTRGRNTEAFF. In nucleotides, the CDR3 is TGTGCCAGCAGTACCAGGGGACGTAACACTGAAGCTTTCTTT.